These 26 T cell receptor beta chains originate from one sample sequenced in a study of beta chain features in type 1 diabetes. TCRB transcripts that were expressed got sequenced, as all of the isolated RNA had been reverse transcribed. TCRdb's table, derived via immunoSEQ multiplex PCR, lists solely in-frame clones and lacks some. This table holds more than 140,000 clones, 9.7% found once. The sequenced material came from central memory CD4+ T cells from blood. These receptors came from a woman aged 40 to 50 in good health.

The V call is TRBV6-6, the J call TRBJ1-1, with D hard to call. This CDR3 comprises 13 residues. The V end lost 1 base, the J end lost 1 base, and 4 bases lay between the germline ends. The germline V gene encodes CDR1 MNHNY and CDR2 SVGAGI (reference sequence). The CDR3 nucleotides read TGTGCCAGCAGTTACTTCAGGAACACTGAAGCTTTCTTT. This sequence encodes CASSYFRNTEAFF.

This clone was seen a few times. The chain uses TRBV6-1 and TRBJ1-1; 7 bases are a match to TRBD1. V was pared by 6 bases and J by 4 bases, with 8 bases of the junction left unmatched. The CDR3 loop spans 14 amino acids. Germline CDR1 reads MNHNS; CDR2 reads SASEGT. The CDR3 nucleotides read TGTGCCAGCAGCTCCGGGACAGTCGGCACTGAAGCTTTCTTT. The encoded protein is CASSSGTVGTEAFF.

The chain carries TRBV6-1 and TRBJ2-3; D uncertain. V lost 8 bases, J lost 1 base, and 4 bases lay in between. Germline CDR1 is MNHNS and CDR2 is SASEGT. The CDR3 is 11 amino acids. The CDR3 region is CASLRTDTQYF. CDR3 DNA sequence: TGTGCCAGCCTTCGCACAGATACGCAGTATTTT.

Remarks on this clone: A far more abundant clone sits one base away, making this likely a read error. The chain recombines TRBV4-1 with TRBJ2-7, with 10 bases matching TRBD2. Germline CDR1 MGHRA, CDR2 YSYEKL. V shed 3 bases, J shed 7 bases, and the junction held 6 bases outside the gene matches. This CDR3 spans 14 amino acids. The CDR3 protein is CASSQSGGAEEQYF. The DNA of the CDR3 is TGCGCCAGCAGCCAGAGCGGGGGGGCTGAAGAGCAGTACTTC.

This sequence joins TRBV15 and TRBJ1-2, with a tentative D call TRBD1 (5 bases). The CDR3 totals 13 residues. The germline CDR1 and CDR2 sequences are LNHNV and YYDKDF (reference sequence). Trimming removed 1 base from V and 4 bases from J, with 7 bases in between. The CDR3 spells CATSRGGGYGYTF. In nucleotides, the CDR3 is TGTGCCACCAGCAGAGGGGGGGGCTATGGCTACACCTTC.

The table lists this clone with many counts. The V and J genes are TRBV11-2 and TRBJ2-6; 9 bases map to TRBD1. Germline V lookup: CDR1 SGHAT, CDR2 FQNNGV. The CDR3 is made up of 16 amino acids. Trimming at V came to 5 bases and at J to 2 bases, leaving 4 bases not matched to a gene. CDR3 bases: TGTGCCAGCAGCCGGACAGGGGTGCCTGGGGCCAACGTCCTGACTTTC. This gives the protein CASSRTGVPGANVLTF.

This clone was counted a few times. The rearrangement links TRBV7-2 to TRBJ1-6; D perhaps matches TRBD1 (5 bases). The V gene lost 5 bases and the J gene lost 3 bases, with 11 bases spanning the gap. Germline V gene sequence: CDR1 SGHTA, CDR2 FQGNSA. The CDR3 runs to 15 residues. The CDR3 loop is CASSGQGDYNSPLHF. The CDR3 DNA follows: TGTGCCAGCAGCGGTCAAGGGGACTATAATTCACCCCTCCACTTT.

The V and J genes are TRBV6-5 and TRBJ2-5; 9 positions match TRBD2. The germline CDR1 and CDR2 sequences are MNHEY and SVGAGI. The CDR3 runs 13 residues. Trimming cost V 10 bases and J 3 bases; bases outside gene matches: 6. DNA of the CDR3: TGTGCCACCTCTAGCGGGGATAAAGAGACCCAGTACTTC. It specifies CATSSGDKETQYF.

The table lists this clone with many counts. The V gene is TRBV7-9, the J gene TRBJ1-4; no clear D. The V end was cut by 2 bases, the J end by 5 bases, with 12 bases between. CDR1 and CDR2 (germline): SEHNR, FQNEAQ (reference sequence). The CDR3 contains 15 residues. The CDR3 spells CASSLSGQTNEKLFF. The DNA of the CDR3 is TGTGCCAGCAGCTTAAGCGGGCAAACCAATGAAAAACTGTTTTTT.

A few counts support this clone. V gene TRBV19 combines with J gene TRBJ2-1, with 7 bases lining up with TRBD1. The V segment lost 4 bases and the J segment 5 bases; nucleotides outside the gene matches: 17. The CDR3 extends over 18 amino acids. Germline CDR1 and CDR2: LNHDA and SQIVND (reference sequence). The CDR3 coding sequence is TGTGCCAGTAGTAGGGGGTTTCCTGGGGCGACAGGGAACAATGAGCAGTTCTTC. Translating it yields CASSRGFPGATGNNEQFF.

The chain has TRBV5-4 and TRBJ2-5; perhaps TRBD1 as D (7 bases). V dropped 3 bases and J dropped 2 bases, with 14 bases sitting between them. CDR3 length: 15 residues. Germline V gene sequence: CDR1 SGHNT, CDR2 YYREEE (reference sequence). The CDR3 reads CASSSMTGTQETQYF. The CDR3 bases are TGTGCCAGCAGCTCGATGACAGGGACTCAAGAGACCCAGTACTTC.

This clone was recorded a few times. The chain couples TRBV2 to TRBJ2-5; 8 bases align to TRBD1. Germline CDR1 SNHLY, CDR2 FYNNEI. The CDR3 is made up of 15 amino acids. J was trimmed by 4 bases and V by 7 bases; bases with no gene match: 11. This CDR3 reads CASTKGQGEGETQYF. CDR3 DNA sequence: TGTGCCAGCACCAAAGGACAGGGCGAGGGAGAGACCCAGTACTTC.

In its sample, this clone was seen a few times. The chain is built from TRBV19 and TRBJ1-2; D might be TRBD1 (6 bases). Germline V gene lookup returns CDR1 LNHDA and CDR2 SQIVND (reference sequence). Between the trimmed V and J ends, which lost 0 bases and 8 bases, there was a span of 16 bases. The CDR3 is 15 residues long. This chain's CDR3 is CASSIESFGGRGYTF. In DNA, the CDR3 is TGTGCCAGTAGTATAGAGTCCTTCGGGGGGCGAGGCTACACCTTC.

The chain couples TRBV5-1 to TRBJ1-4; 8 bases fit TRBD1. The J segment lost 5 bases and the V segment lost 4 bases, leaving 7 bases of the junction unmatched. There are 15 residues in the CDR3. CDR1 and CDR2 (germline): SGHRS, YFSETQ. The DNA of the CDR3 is TGCGCCAGCAGCGCGGACAGGGAAGGGAATGAAAAACTGTTTTTT. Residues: CASSADREGNEKLFF.

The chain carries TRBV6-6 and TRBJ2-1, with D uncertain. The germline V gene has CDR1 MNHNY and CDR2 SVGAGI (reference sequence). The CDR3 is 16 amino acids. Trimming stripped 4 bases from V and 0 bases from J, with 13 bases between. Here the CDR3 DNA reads TGTGCCAGCAGTTCCCTCATACTGAGCTCCTACAATGAGCAGTTCTTC. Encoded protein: CASSSLILSSYNEQFF.

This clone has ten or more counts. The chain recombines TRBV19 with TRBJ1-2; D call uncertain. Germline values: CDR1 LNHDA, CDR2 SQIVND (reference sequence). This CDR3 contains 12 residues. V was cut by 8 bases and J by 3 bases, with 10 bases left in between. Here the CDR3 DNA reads TGTGCCAGTGTGGCGGAGGACTATGGCTACACCTTC. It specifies CASVAEDYGYTF.

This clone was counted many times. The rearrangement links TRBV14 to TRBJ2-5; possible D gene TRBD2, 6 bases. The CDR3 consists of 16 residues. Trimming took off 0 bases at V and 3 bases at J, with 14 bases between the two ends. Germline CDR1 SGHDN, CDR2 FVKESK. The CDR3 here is CASSQERGLIEETQYF. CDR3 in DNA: TGTGCCAGCAGCCAAGAAAGGGGACTGATAGAAGAGACCCAGTACTTC.

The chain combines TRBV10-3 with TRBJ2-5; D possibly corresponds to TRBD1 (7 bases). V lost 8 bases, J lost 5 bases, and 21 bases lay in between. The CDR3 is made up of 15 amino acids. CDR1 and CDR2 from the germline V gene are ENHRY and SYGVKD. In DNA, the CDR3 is TGTGCCATCTCCAGGGGGGAAAGGGACCGGGAGACCCAGTACTTC. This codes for CAISRGERDRETQYF.

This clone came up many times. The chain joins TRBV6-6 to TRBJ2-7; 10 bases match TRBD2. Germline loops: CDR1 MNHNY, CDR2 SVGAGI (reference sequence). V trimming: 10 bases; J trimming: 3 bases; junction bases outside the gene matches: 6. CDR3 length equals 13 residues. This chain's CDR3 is CATRSGGNYEQYF. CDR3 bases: TGTGCCACGCGTAGCGGGGGGAACTACGAGCAGTACTTC.

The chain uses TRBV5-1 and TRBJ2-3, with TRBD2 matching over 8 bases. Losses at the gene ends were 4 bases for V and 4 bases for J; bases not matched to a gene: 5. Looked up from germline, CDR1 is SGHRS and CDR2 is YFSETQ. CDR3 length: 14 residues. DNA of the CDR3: TGCGCCAGCAGCGACCGACTAGCGCCAGATACGCAGTATTTT. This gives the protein CASSDRLAPDTQYF.

This chain's CDR3 is CASKPGSRFGGYTF. CDR3 in DNA: TGTGCCAGCAAACCGGGGAGTAGGTTTGGCGGCTACACCTTC. The gene calls are TRBV2 and TRBJ1-2, with D hard to call. CDR3 length equals 14 residues. Trimming took off 7 bases at V and 8 bases at J, with 20 bases between the two ends. The germline CDR1 and CDR2 sequences are SNHLY and FYNNEI.

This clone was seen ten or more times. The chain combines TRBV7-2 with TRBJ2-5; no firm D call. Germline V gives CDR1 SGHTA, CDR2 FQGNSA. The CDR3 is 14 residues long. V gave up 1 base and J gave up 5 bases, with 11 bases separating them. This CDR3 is CASSLGGSRETQYF. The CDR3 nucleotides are TGTGCCAGCAGCTTAGGAGGTAGTAGGGAGACCCAGTACTTC.

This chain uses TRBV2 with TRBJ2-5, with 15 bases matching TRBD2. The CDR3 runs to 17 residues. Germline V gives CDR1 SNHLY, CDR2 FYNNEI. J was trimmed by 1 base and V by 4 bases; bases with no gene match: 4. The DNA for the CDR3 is TGTGCCAGCAGTGGAGGACTAGCGGGGGGGCGCCAAGAGACCCAGTACTTC. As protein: CASSGGLAGGRQETQYF.

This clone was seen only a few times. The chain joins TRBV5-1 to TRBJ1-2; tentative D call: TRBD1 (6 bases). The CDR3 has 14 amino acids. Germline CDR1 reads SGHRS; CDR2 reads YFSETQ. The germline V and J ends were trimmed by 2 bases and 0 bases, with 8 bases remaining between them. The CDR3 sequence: CASSLQGANYGYTF. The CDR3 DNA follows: TGCGCCAGCAGCTTACAGGGTGCTAACTATGGCTACACCTTC.

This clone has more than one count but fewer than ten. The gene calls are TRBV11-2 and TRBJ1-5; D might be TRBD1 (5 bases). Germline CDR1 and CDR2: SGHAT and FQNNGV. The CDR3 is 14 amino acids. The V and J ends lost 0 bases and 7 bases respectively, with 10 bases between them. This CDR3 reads CASSLEGPGQPQHF. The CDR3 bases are TGTGCCAGCAGCTTAGAGGGTCCAGGGCAGCCCCAGCATTTT.

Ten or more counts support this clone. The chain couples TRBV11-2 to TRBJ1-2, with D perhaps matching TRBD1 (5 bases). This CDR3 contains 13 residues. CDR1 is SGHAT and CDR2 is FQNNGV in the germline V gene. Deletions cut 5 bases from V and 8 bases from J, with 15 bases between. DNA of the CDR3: TGTGCCAGCAGCGGGGCCGTCGGTCGAGGCTACACCTTC. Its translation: CASSGAVGRGYTF.